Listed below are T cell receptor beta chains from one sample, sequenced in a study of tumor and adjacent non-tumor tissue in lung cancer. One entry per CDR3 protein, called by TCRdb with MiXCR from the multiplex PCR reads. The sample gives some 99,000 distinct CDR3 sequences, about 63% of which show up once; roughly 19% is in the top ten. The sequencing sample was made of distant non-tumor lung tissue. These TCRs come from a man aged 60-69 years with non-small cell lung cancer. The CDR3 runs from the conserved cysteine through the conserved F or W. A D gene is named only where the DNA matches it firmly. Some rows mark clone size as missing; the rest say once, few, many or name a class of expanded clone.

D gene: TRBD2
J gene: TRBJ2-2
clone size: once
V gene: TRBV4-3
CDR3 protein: CIRKELAGDYTGELFF
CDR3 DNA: TGCATCAGAAAGGAACTAGCGGGGGATTACACCGGGGAGCTGTTTTTT

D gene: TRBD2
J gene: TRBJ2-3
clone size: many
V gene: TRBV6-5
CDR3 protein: CASSYGGGRADTQYF
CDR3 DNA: TGTGCCAGCAGTTACGGTGGCGGGAGGGCAGATACGCAGTATTTT

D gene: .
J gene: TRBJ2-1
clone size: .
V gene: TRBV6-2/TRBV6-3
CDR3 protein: CASSTPIIADNELFF
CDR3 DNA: TGTGCCAGCAGCACCCCGATAATAGCGGACAATGAGCTGTTCTTC

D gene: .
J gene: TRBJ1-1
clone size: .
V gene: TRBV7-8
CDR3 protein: CASSLDSRNTEAFF
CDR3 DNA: TGTGCCAGCAGCTTGGACAGCCGAAACACTGAAGCCTTCTTT

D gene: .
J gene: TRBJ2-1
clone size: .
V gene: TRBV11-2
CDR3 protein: CTNIGGLAASSYNEQFF
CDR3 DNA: TGTACCAACATAGGGGGGTTAGCGGCAAGCTCCTACAATGAGCAGTTCTTC

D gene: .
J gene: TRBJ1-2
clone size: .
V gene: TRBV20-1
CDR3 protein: CSAKTFVFGDGYTF
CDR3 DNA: TGCAGTGCTAAGACTTTTGTATTTGGGGATGGCTACACCTTC

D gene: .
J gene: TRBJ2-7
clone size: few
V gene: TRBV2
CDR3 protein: CASSPPFGQLAEQYF
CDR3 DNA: TGTGCCAGCAGTCCACCCTTTGGGCAGTTGGCTGAGCAGTACTTC

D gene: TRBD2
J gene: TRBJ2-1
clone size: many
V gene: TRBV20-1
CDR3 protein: CSATPGLAGGYEQFF
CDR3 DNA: TGCAGTGCTACGCCGGGACTAGCGGGGGGCTATGAGCAGTTCTTC

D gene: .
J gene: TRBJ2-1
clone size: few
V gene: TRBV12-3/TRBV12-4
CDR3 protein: CASSWELRSEQLF
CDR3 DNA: TGTGCCAGCAGTTGGGAACTACGTTCCGAGCAGCTCTTC

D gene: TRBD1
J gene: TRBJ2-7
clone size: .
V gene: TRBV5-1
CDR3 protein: CARRGSSGQVDYEQYF
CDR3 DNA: TGCGCCAGGAGGGGCTCCTCGGGACAGGTAGACTACGAGCAGTACTTC

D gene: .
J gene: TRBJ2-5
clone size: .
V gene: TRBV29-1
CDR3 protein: CSVLGDRRIKTQYF
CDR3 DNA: TGCAGCGTGTTAGGTGACAGGAGGATCAAAACCCAGTACTTC

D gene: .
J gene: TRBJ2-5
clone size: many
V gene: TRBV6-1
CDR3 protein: CASSSQGGETQYF
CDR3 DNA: TGTGCCAGCAGTTCCCAGGGCGGAGAGACCCAGTACTTC

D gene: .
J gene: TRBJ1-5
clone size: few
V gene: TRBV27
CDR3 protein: CASSWGRGNQPQHF
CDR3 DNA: TGTGCCAGCAGTTGGGGGCGCGGGAATCAGCCCCAGCATTTT

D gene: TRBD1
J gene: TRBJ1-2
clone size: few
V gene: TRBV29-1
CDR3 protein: CSVEPGTGPGYGYTF
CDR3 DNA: TGCAGCGTTGAGCCCGGGACAGGGCCGGGCTATGGCTACACTTTC

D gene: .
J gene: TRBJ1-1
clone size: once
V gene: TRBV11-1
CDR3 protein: CPSSKQSGAMNTEAFF
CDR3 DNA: TGTCCCAGCAGCAAACAATCCGGGGCCATGAACACAGAGGCTTTCTTT

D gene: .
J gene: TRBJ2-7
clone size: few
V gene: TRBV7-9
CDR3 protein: CASGGSSYGQYF
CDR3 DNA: TGTGCCAGCGGGGGCAGCTCCTACGGGCAGTACTTC

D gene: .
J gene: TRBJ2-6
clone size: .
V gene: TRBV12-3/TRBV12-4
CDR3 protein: CASSPEASVSGAKVLTF
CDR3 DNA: TGTGCCAGCAGTCCTGAGGCTTCTGTCTCTGGGGCCAAGGTCCTGACTTTC

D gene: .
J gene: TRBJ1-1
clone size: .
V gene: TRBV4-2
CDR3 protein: CASSQEGTTECPEVFF
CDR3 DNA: TGTGCCAGCAGCCAAGAAGGTACAACAGAGTGTCCTGAAGTTTTCTTT

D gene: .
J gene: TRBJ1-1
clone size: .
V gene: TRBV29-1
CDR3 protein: CSAELGTEASF
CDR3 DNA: TGCAGCGCAGAGTTGGGCACTGAAGCTTCCTTT